The 29 T cell receptor beta chains below were found in one sample sequenced in a study of blood T cells in healthy people across ages. Next came a second PCR, run for about 7 to 12 cycles, which used a sample-barcoded 5' primer along with a J-beta primer mix. TCRdb reprocessed the 5' RACE reads via MiXCR and lists one record per CDR3 protein. The table has fewer than 950,000 distinct CDR3 sequences, around 36% seen once. Sequencing was carried out using blood. The receptors derive from a man younger than 35 in good health.

This clonotype was counted only a few times. The chain links TRBV27 to TRBJ2-1; 7 nucleotides agree with TRBD1. V was clipped by 8 bases and J by 6 bases; unmatched bases: 19. The CDR3 contains 17 residues. Germline V gives CDR1 MNHEY, CDR2 SMNVEV (reference sequence). CDR3: CASFARATGDPCNEQFF. CDR3 DNA sequence: TGTGCCAGCTTTGCGCGGGCTACAGGGGATCCCTGCAATGAGCAGTTCTTC.

The chain has TRBV7-2 and TRBJ1-6; D call uncertain. V gave up 3 bases and J gave up 7 bases, with 16 bases separating them. Germline V gene data show CDR1 as SGHTA and CDR2 as FQGNSA. The CDR3 sequence is 16 residues long. CDR3 in DNA: TGTGCCAGCAGCTTTTCCACCCCAGTCGTAAATTCACCCCTCCACTTT. Its translation is CASSFSTPVVNSPLHF.

This chain joins TRBV6-1 and TRBJ1-5; no clear D gene. Deletions cut 6 bases from V and 9 bases from J, with 15 bases between. In germline, CDR1 is MNHNS, CDR2 SASEGT. There are 13 residues in the CDR3. The DNA of the CDR3 is TGTGCCAGCAGGCAAACGCCCGAGGGGCCCCAGCATTTT. The encoded protein is CASRQTPEGPQHF.

With regard to this clonotype: The junction shows a germline mismatch at one end, possibly a read error. This chain joins TRBV12-3 or TRBV12-4 and TRBJ1-6; 8 nucleotides align to TRBD1. This CDR3 comprises 14 residues. CDR3 nucleotides: TGCGCCAGCAGTTTTGGCAGGGGGCAATCACCCCCCCACTTT. Translated, it gives CASSFGRGQSPPHF.

The CDR3 region has the DNA TGCGCCAGCAGCTCGGGGACATCCACTGAAGCTTTCTTT. Its translation: CASSSGTSTEAFF. The chain carries TRBV5-1 and TRBJ1-1; TRBD1 is a possible D gene (6 bases). This CDR3 is built from 13 residues. Trimming stripped 3 bases from V and 4 bases from J, with 10 bases between. CDR1 and CDR2 (germline): SGHRS, YFSETQ. Looking up the rest from reference TRBV5-1 and TRBJ1-1 gives the full variable domain: KAGVTQTPRYLIKTRGQQVTLSCSPISGHRSVSWYQQTPGQGLQFLFEYFSETQRNKGNFPGRFSGRQFSNSRSEMNVSTLELGDSALYLCASSSGTSTEAFFGQGTRLTVV.

In its sample, this clonotype was seen a few times. The V call is TRBV20-1, the J call TRBJ2-3; D may correspond to TRBD1 or TRBD2 (6 bases each). The CDR3 runs 13 residues. Germline lookup yields CDR1 DFQATT and CDR2 SNEGSKA (reference sequence). The V end lost 1 base, the J end lost 5 bases, and 10 bases lay between the germline ends. This CDR3 is CSARAGGVDTQYF. CDR3 nucleotide sequence: TGCAGTGCTAGAGCCGGGGGCGTAGATACGCAGTATTTT.

A few counts support this clonotype. Written as DNA, the CDR3 is TGTGCCAGCAGTTACTCGAGACAGTCTGGGGCCAACGTCCTGACTTTC. Residues: CASSYSRQSGANVLTF. The chain joins TRBV6-5 to TRBJ2-6, with a weak D call TRBD1 (5 bases). Germline V gives CDR1 MNHEY, CDR2 SVGAGI. V was trimmed by 0 bases and J by 1 base, leaving 7 bases between them. CDR3 length: 16 residues.

A note on this clonotype: This may come from a read error, since a much larger clone is one base off. The V gene is TRBV5-5, the J gene TRBJ2-3; a weak D match, TRBD1 (5 bases). In germline, CDR1 is SGHKS, CDR2 YYEKEE (reference sequence). V was trimmed by 3 bases and J by 3 bases, leaving 14 bases between them. The length of the CDR3 is 15 residues. For the CDR3, the DNA is TGTGCCAGCAGCTCGACCCTCTCAGGGACAGATACGCAGTATTTT. It translates to CASSSTLSGTDTQYF. Using reference TRBV5-5 and TRBJ2-3 for the parts outside the CDR3, the full variable domain is DAGVTQSPTHLIKTRGQQVTLRCSPISGHKSVSWYQQVLGQGPQFIFQYYEKEERGRGNFPDRFSARQFPNYSSELNVNALLLGDSALYLCASSSTLSGTDTQYFGPGTRLTVL.

V is TRBV20-1 and J is TRBJ2-3; 12 nucleotides align to TRBD2. The CDR3 is made up of 17 amino acids. Germline-derived CDR1 and CDR2 are DFQATT and SNEGSKA (reference sequence). V was clipped by 1 base and J by 3 bases; unmatched bases: 8. In DNA form, the CDR3 reads TGCAGTGCTAGAGGGGCTAGCGGGGGGGCCCGGACAGATACGCAGTATTTT. This translates into CSARGASGGARTDTQYF.

The CDR3 DNA is TGTGCCAGCACACTAGCGGGAGTGGATCTGTACGAGCAGTACTTC. Translated, it gives CASTLAGVDLYEQYF. V and J are TRBV7-2 and TRBJ2-7; 11 nucleotides match TRBD2. In germline, CDR1 is SGHTA, CDR2 FQGNSA. The length of the CDR3 is 15 residues. Trimming took 7 bases from V and 4 from J; bases not matched to a gene: 9.

This chain uses TRBV6-2 or TRBV6-3 with TRBJ2-5, with TRBD2 matching over 10 bases. J lost 0 bases, V lost 0 bases, and 1 base had no gene match. The CDR3 is 16 residues long. Looked up from germline, CDR1 is MNHEY and CDR2 is SVGEGT. CDR3 bases: TGTGCCAGCAGTTACTCAGCGGGGGGGGACCAAGAGACCCAGTACTTC. It is translated as CASSYSAGGDQETQYF.

V is TRBV28 and J is TRBJ1-5; perhaps TRBD1 as D (5 bases). V dropped 3 bases and J dropped 7 bases, with 13 bases sitting between them. The CDR3 is 14 residues long. Germline V gene sequence: CDR1 MDHEN, CDR2 SYDVKM. The CDR3 spells CASSFSGTGQPQHF. As DNA, the CDR3 is TGTGCCAGCAGTTTCTCGGGAACAGGCCAGCCCCAGCATTTT.

This clonotype was recorded at least ten times. The CDR3 DNA follows: TGCAGCGTTAGTGGGACAGGAAGAAATGAAAAACTGTTTTTT. It encodes CSVSGTGRNEKLFF. The rearrangement links TRBV29-1 to TRBJ1-4, with TRBD1 matching over 8 bases. From germline, CDR1 is SQVTM and CDR2 ANQGSEA. CDR3 length: 14 amino acids. V shed 5 bases and J 5 bases; nucleotides not matched to a gene: 7.

This clonotype showed up just a few times. The chain is built from TRBV6-6 and TRBJ2-7, with 9 bases aligning to TRBD1. Per the germline V gene, CDR1 is MNHNY and CDR2 is SVGAGI (reference sequence). Unmatched junction bases numbered 6, after V lost 4 bases and J lost 2 bases. CDR3 length equals 15 residues. This CDR3 is CASSSTGQGTYEQYF. The CDR3 coding sequence is TGTGCCAGCAGTTCAACGGGACAGGGAACCTACGAGCAGTACTTC.

This clonotype was found a few times. The rearrangement uses TRBV6-5 and TRBJ2-4; D tentatively fits TRBD1 or TRBD2 (6 bases each). The last part of the DNA fits TRBJ2-5 better; the J call may be wrong. The CDR3 extends over 14 amino acids. CDR1 is MNHEY and CDR2 is SVGAGI in the germline V gene. CDR3 protein: CASKGGWISETQYF. CDR3 coding DNA: TGTGCCAGCAAAGGGGGGTGGATTTCGGAGACCCAGTACTTC.

This rearrangement joins TRBV2 to TRBJ1-5; D unresolved. This CDR3 has 14 residues. Trimming took 8 bases from V and 0 from J, leaving 11 bases between them. Per the germline V gene, CDR1 is SNHLY and CDR2 is FYNNEI. The CDR3 reads CASRQSYSNQPQHF. CDR3 in DNA: TGTGCCAGCCGTCAGTCGTATAGCAATCAGCCCCAGCATTTT.

In this sample, this clonotype turned up a few times. The chain employs TRBV27 and TRBJ1-6; 10 nucleotides agree with TRBD1. V dropped 3 bases and J dropped 9; count of bases not matched to a gene: 5. Germline V gives CDR1 MNHEY, CDR2 SMNVEV (reference sequence). The CDR3 runs to 15 residues. The CDR3 is CASSFGTGVGSPLHF. The CDR3 nucleotides read TGTGCCAGCAGTTTCGGGACAGGGGTGGGTTCACCCCTCCACTTT.

This clonotype was seen a few times. V is TRBV29-1 and J is TRBJ2-5; D ambiguous. The CDR3 is made up of 12 amino acids. V gave up 4 bases and J gave up 5 bases, with 11 bases separating them. Germline V gene data show CDR1 as SQVTM and CDR2 as ANQGSEA. CDR3 region: CSVGRAGETQYF. In DNA form, the CDR3 reads TGCAGCGTTGGCCGAGCCGGGGAGACCCAGTACTTC.

The gene calls are TRBV20-1 and TRBJ2-1; D gene ambiguous. In germline, CDR1 is DFQATT, CDR2 SNEGSKA (reference sequence). The CDR3 loop spans 12 amino acids. Trimming removed 6 bases at V and 4 bases at J, with 10 bases between. CDR3 protein: CSAPSLYNEQFF. The DNA for the CDR3 is TGCAGTGCCCCATCCCTATACAATGAGCAGTTCTTC.

Concerning this clonotype itself: An end of the junction does not agree with germline; a read error may underlie this. CDR3: CTTSRDRGAEQFF. The CDR3 coding sequence is TGTACCACCAGCAGAGATAGAGGGGCAGAGCAGTTCTTC. The rearrangement joins TRBV15 to TRBJ2-1; the D call may be TRBD1 or TRBD2 (5 bases each). Germline V gives CDR1 LNHNV, CDR2 YYDKDF (reference sequence). The CDR3 loop spans 13 amino acids.

The table lists this clonotype with a few counts. This sequence joins TRBV6-6 and TRBJ2-5, with a weak D call TRBD2 (6 bases). Trimming took off 8 bases at V and 5 bases at J, with 12 bases between the two ends. Germline assignment: CDR1 MNHNY and CDR2 SVGAGI (reference sequence). The CDR3 contains 12 residues. The CDR3 nucleotides read TGTGCCAGCGGAGGGAGCAGGGAGACCCAGTACTTC. Residues: CASGGSRETQYF.

At least ten counts were recorded for this clonotype. This rearrangement joins TRBV4-3 to TRBJ2-1; no reliable D call. The CDR3 has 16 residues. In germline, CDR1 is LGHNA, CDR2 YSLEER. Trimming removed 1 base from V and 5 bases from J, with 15 bases in between. Written as DNA, the CDR3 is TGCGCCAGCAGCCAAGGATTCACTAAGAGAAACAATGAGCAGTTCTTC. Translation: CASSQGFTKRNNEQFF.

The chain carries TRBV18 and TRBJ1-1; 11 nucleotides match TRBD1. Germline trimming cut 6 bases from V and 3 bases from J; bases unmatched to any gene: 9. This CDR3 is built from 16 residues. The germline CDR1 and CDR2 sequences are KGHSH and LQKENI. The CDR3 sequence: CASSTFGQGAHTEAFF. In nucleotides, the CDR3 is TGTGCCAGCTCGACTTTCGGACAGGGGGCCCACACTGAAGCTTTCTTT. The whole variable domain, remainder taken from reference TRBV18 and TRBJ1-1, is NAGVMQNPRHLVRRRGQEARLRCSPMKGHSHVYWYRQLPEEGLKFMVYLQKENIIDESGMPKERFSAEFPKEGPSILRIQQVVRGDSAAYFCASSTFGQGAHTEAFFGQGTRLTVV.

With regard to this clonotype: A single base separates this from a much larger clone, so it may be a read error. The chain joins TRBV12-3 or TRBV12-4 to TRBJ2-5, with D perhaps assigned TRBD1 or TRBD2 (5 bases each). V lost 7 bases and J lost 2, with 11 bases in between. The CDR3 consists of 13 residues. CDR3 nucleotides: TGTGCCAGCATTCCGGGACCGCAAGAGACCCAGTACTTC. Encoded protein: CASIPGPQETQYF.

CDR3 DNA: TGCAGTGCTCCTGGGACTAGTTTGGAGACCCAGTACTTC. The encoded protein is CSAPGTSLETQYF. This chain uses TRBV20-1 with TRBJ2-5; 8 bases fit TRBD2. The CDR3 extends over 13 amino acids. V shed 5 bases, J shed 5 bases, and the junction held 7 bases outside the gene matches. Germline CDR1 and CDR2: DFQATT and SNEGSKA (reference sequence).

The rearrangement uses TRBV20-1 and TRBJ1-5, with D hard to call. V was shortened by 3 bases and J by 3 bases, with 9 bases between the two germline ends. CDR3 length equals 13 residues. Germline CDR1 and CDR2: DFQATT and SNEGSKA (reference sequence). DNA of the CDR3: TGCAGTGCTAGTGACGGAGACAATCAGCCCCAGCATTTT. Protein: CSASDGDNQPQHF.

This sequence joins TRBV14 and TRBJ1-1; a weak D match, TRBD1 (6 bases). The CDR3 spans 17 residues. V was pared by 4 bases and J by 0 bases, with 18 bases between. Germline loops: CDR1 SGHDN, CDR2 FVKESK. The CDR3 DNA sequence: TGTGCCAGCAGCCCTTCCGGCCGGGGGGGCATGAACACTGAAGCTTTCTTT. It encodes CASSPSGRGGMNTEAFF. The variable domain in full, with the rest retrieved from reference TRBV14 and TRBJ1-1, is EAGVTQFPSHSVIEKGQTVTLRCDPISGHDNLYWYRRVMGKEIKFLLHFVKESKQDESGMPNNRFLAERTGGTYSTLKVQPAELEDSGVYFCASSPSGRGGMNTEAFFGQGTRLTVV.

CDR3: CASSQRQGLTQETQYF. The CDR3 region has the DNA TGTGCCAGCAGCCAGAGACAGGGGTTAACCCAAGAGACCCAGTACTTC. The rearrangement links TRBV6-2 or TRBV6-3 to TRBJ2-5; 8 positions match TRBD1. With V trimmed by 6 bases and J by 1 base, 10 bases remained unmatched. Looked up from germline, CDR1 is MNHEY and CDR2 is SVGEGT. There are 16 residues in the CDR3.

This clonotype was counted a few times. The rearrangement uses TRBV27 and TRBJ1-2, with 9 positions matching TRBD1. The germline CDR1 and CDR2 sequences are MNHEY and SMNVEV (reference sequence). The ends lost 6 bases at V and 1 base at J; junction bases unmatched: 9. There are 16 residues in the CDR3. CDR3 DNA sequence: TGTGCCAGCAGACTCACACAGGGGGCCGGTAACTATGGCTACACCTTC. Translating it yields CASRLTQGAGNYGYTF.